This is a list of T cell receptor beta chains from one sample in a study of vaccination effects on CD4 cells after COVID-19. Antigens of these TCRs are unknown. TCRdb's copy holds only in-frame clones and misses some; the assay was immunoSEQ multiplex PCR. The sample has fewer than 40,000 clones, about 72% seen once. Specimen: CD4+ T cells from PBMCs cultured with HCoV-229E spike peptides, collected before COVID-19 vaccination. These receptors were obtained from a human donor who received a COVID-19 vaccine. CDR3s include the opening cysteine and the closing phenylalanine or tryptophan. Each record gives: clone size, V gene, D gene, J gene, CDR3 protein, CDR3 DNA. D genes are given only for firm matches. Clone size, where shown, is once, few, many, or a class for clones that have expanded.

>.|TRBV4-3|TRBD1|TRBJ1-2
CASSLSDRGGGYTF
TGCGCCAGCAGCCTAAGCGACAGGGGAGGTGGCTACACCTTC
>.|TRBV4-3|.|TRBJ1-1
CASSPAFREKAFF
TGCGCCAGCAGCCCAGCGTTCCGGGAAAAAGCTTTCTTT
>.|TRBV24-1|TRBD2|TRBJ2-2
CATSDLTSGGELFF
TGTGCCACCAGTGATTTAACTAGCGGCGGGGAGCTGTTTTTT
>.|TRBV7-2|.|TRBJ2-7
CASSPSSLATEQYF
TGTGCCAGCAGCCCTTCGTCCCTAGCAACCGAGCAGTACTTC
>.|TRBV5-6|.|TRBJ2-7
CASSLNDAYEQYF
TGTGCCAGCAGCTTAAATGATGCCTACGAGCAGTACTTC
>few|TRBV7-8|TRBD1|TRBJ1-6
CASSPTSRGLGSPLHF
TGTGCCAGCAGCCCCACAAGCAGGGGGCTAGGGTCACCCCTCCACTTT
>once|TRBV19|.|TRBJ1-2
CASSTGRYGYTF
TGTGCCAGTAGTACCGGGAGGTATGGCTACACCTTC
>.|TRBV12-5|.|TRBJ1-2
CASGSTGLRGYGYTF
TGTGCTAGTGGTTCAACAGGGCTCCGGGGGTATGGCTACACCTTC
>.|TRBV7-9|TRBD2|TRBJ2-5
CASSFPPGLARETQYF
TGTGCCAGCAGCTTCCCTCCGGGACTAGCGAGAGAGACCCAGTACTTC
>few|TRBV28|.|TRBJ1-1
CASSLSRWGIGYTEAFF
TGTGCCAGCAGTTTATCACGCTGGGGGATCGGGTACACTGAAGCTTTCTTT
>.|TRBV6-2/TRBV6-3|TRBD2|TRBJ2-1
CASSRIPGLAGGQFF
TGTGCCAGCAGCCGAATACCGGGACTAGCGGGGGGGCAGTTCTTC
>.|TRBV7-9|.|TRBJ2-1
CASSLDEGVVQFF
TGTGCCAGCAGCTTGGACGAGGGCGTTGTGCAGTTCTTC